Reported below is one T cell receptor (beta chain). Its target antigen remains unknown. No base quality information exists; no much larger clone differs at one position. Other DNA sequences of this sample code for an identical CDR3. The sample originates from a study of cytomegalovirus exposure and HLA in healthy donors listed by TCRdb under 2017. About the full investigation: In an earlier analysis of 550 to 750 of the donors, 250 to 300 Gb of sequence data and 90 million to 120 million unique TCR beta sequences from 150 million to 200 million T cells were reported. An earlier analysis of several hundred of the donors used high-throughput TCR beta sequencing to judge whether each TCR beta V gene segment behaved as functional or pseudogenic. Roughly 300 gigabases of sequencing data and approximately 92 million unique TCR sequences made up an early release that covered 500 to 700 HLA-typed donors. Of the roughly 400 genotyped donors, about 80% fell in the genetic ancestry cluster associated with self-reported Caucasian donors. Roughly five DR-DQ haplotypes were handled as single units for association and clustering because linkage in the cohort was strong. Rather than using new phenotypic data, the later analysis identified candidate immune exposures from TCR beta sequences and from how often those sequences occurred across donors. Among under 450 genotyped donors of the cohort, an average of approximately 250,000 unique TCR beta nucleotide sequences were sequenced per donor, roughly a sixth of them non-productive. To predict cytomegalovirus infection status, the study brought together high-throughput TCR immunosequencing, statistical association of individual TCRs with disease status, and machine learning. Every discovery cohort repertoire had been produced on one sequencing platform. A later analysis re-analyzed previously published TCR beta repertoires from hundreds of donors and added high-resolution HLA genotyping to study TCR occurrence patterns. Donor age, sex, ethnicity and CMV serostatus were collected together with the repertoire data. The number of typed donors differed by locus: roughly 629-640 for A, B, C, DRB1 and DQB1; 500 to 550 for DQA1; over 600 for DPA1; and around 450 for DPB1. Genome-wide SNP genotypes for about 60% of the roughly 670 donors were used in a later genetic analysis, which treated that subset as a discovery cohort. The study aimed to test whether cataloging public T cell receptors could reveal signatures of past pathogen exposure. Besides the first cohort of 550 to 750 subjects, a separate validation cohort made up of 120 different subjects was used. The T cell repertoires of roughly 660 subjects were profiled by immunosequencing and related to cytomegalovirus serostatus. Both class I and class II loci were covered by HLA typing, at four-digit resolution. Paper-wide results and their limitations: The study listed around 160 TCR beta chains as associated with cytomegalovirus. A later genetic analysis reported fewer N-insertions in productive TCRs among donors in an Asian-associated ancestry cluster than the roughly 620-donor mean. The earlier analysis of 587 of the donors excluded about 16 rarely observed V segments, including chromosome 9 orphons, because counts were too low. For the cohort, immune exposure information was limited to CMV serostatus. Several of the top co-occurrence clusters appeared to be linked to parvovirus B19, influenza, CMV and Epstein-Barr virus, according to a later analysis. Broadly in line with IMGT annotations, most TCR beta V segments showed up in productive rearrangements about 90% or about 30% of the time in an earlier analysis of some 590 of the donors. Across donors, most TCR sequences were observed very rarely, whereas some public TCRs were present in many individuals. In a later analysis, the rate of TCR association differed among HLA loci, with DRB1 alleles having the most associated TCRs and HLA-C alleles having the fewest. A further reported finding was that TCR beta sequences accurately predicted the HLA-A and HLA-B alleles for most subjects in the first cohort. An association between a missense DCLRE1C variant and V-gene and J-gene trimming of TCR beta chains was found in a later genetic analysis and replicated in an independent cohort. In a later analysis, most CMV-associated TCR beta chains were found to appear HLA-restricted, with HLA associations seemingly driven largely by CMV exposure. Specific HLA alleles were associated with 16,951 TCR beta sequences at a false discovery rate of 0.05 in a later analysis. A few of the identified cytomegalovirus-associated TCR beta chains were confirmed in vitro to be specific for cytomegalovirus antigens. The authors suggested that the approach could potentially be extended to other disease states and immunological phenotypes. In a later analysis, HLA-associated TCR beta chains showed more clonal expansion and lower generation probabilities than non-associated chains that were equally common. Some IMGT-functional V segments, including TRBV6-2 and TRBV6-3, could not be told apart with the 87-base-pair reads, so those segments were excluded. When HLA alleles, especially DR and DQ, strongly co-occurred, TCR associations were difficult to assign to individual alleles. The cohort was sequenced for TCR beta chains only, and without alpha or paired-chain data the features that could be detected were limited. A cluster of highly shared sequence variants was judged likely to represent a technical artifact of the sequencing pipeline. Because HLA typing was unavailable for some donors at each locus, only the typed subset was used in association tests. In both the original and validation cohorts, the classifier was reported to diagnose cytomegalovirus status with high specificity and sensitivity. Correlated functional status among segregating V segments might be attributable to linkage disequilibrium, but an unknown experimental factor could not be ruled out. Roughly uniform sequencing depth across donors was assumed in presence/absence analyses, although this assumption may not hold.

V loses 4 bases, J loses 3 bases, and the germline ends lie 6 bases apart. Reading the germline V gene gives CDR1 SQVTM and CDR2 ANQGSEA. The CDR3, from cysteine to phenylalanine, totals 12 residues. Kept here is only the CDR3 DNA, which spans 36 bases and is read in frame from base 1. Library construction relied on the immunoSEQ multiplex PCR assay. The multiplex PCR relied on a mix of 60 forward primers for TCR Vbeta segments and 13 reverse primers for TCR Jbeta segments. A multiplex PCR assay on genomic DNA amplified the CDR3 region of rearranged TCR beta genes. On the Illumina HiSeq System, the amplified TCR beta libraries were sequenced as 87-base-pair reads. The study's own analysis went as follows. Across the 640 or so repertoires, a later analysis counted 60 million to 90 million unique TCR beta chains, some 11 million of which were shared by at least two donors. To remove PCR and sequencing errors, raw reads were error-corrected and collapsed into unique sequences using a nearest-neighbor algorithm that merged closely related sequences. V, D and J gene segments were assigned by aligning CDR3 sequences to IMGT reference sequences. For a sequence to be retained, a match of at least six nucleotides was required to both a V gene segment and a J gene segment. Rearrangements were classified as productive when the CDR3 lacked stop codons and remained in frame with V and J, and all other rearrangements were classified as non-productive. CDR3 was defined by IMGT convention, running from the second conserved V-encoded cysteine to the conserved J-encoded phenylalanine. In an earlier analysis of more than 550 of the donors, sequences lacking an unambiguous match to a single V gene segment were excluded. In an earlier analysis of a few hundred of the donors, a V segment was called functional when productive rearrangements were above 56.7%, and segregating when the standard deviation between donors exceeded 5%. A statistical classification framework was built for diagnosing cytomegalovirus status from the catalog of TCR beta chain sequences. A later analysis assigned V and J genes by comparing TCR nucleotide sequences with IMGT/GENE-DB human TR gene sequences. A later analysis assigned CDR3 sequences and most-parsimonious VDJ recombination scenarios with the TCRdist pipeline. A later analysis defined each TCR beta chain by its CDR3 amino acid sequence plus V-gene family, and excluded reads lacking a unique V-gene family. A later analysis removed roughly 590 highly shared, low-generation-probability nucleotide sequences to deal with suspected cross-contamination and a sequencing artifact. For each public chain, a later analysis derived a clonal expansion index from normalized ranks of inferred template counts within each repertoire. A later analysis computed generation probabilities with a VDJ recombination model fitted to out-of-frame rearrangements, and checked the results against IGoR. In a later analysis, TCR-TCR, TCR-HLA and TCR-CMV co-occurrence was scored with hypergeometric tests, and a repertoire-size bias correction was applied to TCR pairs. A later analysis estimated false discovery rates by permuting HLA or CMV assignments 20 times. In a later analysis, co-occurring TCRs were grouped using DBSCAN, with TCRdist sequence similarity added in when clustering inside HLA-allele-positive subsets. For co-occurrence clustering, repertoires with fewer than 30,000 or more than 120,000 public chains were excluded, along with a handful of repertoires with anomalous nucleotide sharing. As stored in TCRdb, this immuneACCESS dataset retains in-frame rearrangements with V and J assigned. A fraction of the clones does not appear; measured against another copy, unresolved V genes explain less than half of the discrepancy, and the remainder lacks a known reason. V and J calls and clone size are copied from that table; D and trimming were computed from the DNA. This sample holds about 130,000 clones; roughly 82% were observed only once. 11% of the sample comes from the top ten.

In total, 600 or so healthy bone marrow donors made up the cohort. All cohort members were sampled while nominally healthy, although unrecorded immune exposures were likely present. The donor was CMV seropositive and was included in the group of about 290 seropositive cohort members. Every donor gave a peripheral blood sample, and the peripheral blood mononuclear cells from that sample were used for TCR beta sequencing. Genomic DNA was extracted from the blood cell samples with the Qiagen DNeasy Blood Extraction Kit. The clonotype comes from a male donor in good health and CMV-seropositive. The sequencing sample was made of PBMCs. The rearrangement joined TRBV29-1 to TRBJ1-4; TRBD1 might be the D gene, on 5 matching bases. The CDR3 region reads CSVGQSNEKLFF. The bases are TGCAGCGTTGGACAGTCTAATGAAAAACTGTTTTTT.